Below are 24 T cell receptor beta chains sequenced from a single sample in a study of CD8 T cells in Susac syndrome. Random hexamers were used to reverse transcribe the RNA input (about 0.5 to 1 ug). TCRdb recomputed calls from the immunoSEQ multiplex PCR reads with MiXCR, one row per CDR3 protein. Among over 100,000 distinct CDR3 sequences listed, 80% to 95% were seen once. The source material was CD4+ T cells from PBMCs. The receptors shown here come from a human donor in good health.

The chain is built from TRBV6-1 and TRBJ1-1, with 7 bases fitting TRBD1. The trim removed 1 base at V and 6 bases at J, leaving 2 bases unmatched. The CDR3 is made up of 13 amino acids. Germline values: CDR1 MNHNS, CDR2 SASEGT. CDR3 sequence (DNA): TGTGCCAGCAGTGAAGGACAGGGAGCTGAAGCTTTCTTT. Protein product: CASSEGQGAEAFF.

The rearrangement joins TRBV7-2 to TRBJ2-4; tentatively, D is TRBD1 (6 bases). Per germline, CDR1 SGHTA and CDR2 FQGNSA. The V gene lost 2 bases and the J gene lost 1 base, with 12 bases spanning the gap. The length of the CDR3 is 16 residues. CDR3 DNA: TGTGCCAGCAGCTTATTGTTGGGGGCGGCCAAAAACATTCAGTACTTC. It is translated as CASSLLLGAAKNIQYF.

This chain connects TRBV7-9 to TRBJ2-7; 11 bases match TRBD1. The CDR3 runs 15 residues. Losses at the gene ends were 5 bases for V and 4 bases for J; bases not matched to a gene: 7. CDR1 is SEHNR and CDR2 is FQNEAQ in the germline V gene (reference sequence). CDR3 DNA: TGTGCCAGCAGCCGGGACAGGGGGACGGTGTACGAGCAGTACTTC. It translates to CASSRDRGTVYEQYF.

This chain joins TRBV14 and TRBJ1-1; D is ambiguous. Deletions cut 8 bases from V and 1 base from J, with 8 bases between. This CDR3 has 12 residues. Germline CDR1 is SGHDN and CDR2 is FVKESK. The CDR3 nucleotides are TGTGCCAGCGCGGGGTCGAACACTGAAGCTTTCTTT. Residues: CASAGSNTEAFF.

This clonotype has only one observation. This chain uses TRBV29-1 with TRBJ2-1; D not certain. Per the germline V gene, CDR1 is SQVTM and CDR2 is ANQGSEA. Trimming shortened V by 3 bases and J by 0 bases, and 12 bases separated the two germline ends. The CDR3 has 15 residues. The CDR3 is CSVEGWQTSYNEQFF. CDR3 nucleotide sequence: TGCAGCGTTGAGGGGTGGCAGACCTCCTACAATGAGCAGTTCTTC.

The chain has TRBV5-4 and TRBJ2-4; no reliable D call. Germline assignment: CDR1 SGHNT and CDR2 YYREEE (reference sequence). Trimming stripped 1 base from V and 1 base from J, with 9 bases between. The CDR3 has 15 amino acids. The CDR3 bases are TGTGCCAGCAGCTTGCTGGGTGTTGCCAAAAACATTCAGTACTTC. It specifies CASSLLGVAKNIQYF.

This clonotype was detected a few times. CDR3 protein: CASSLESGANVLTF. CDR3 nucleotides: TGTGCCAGCAGCTTGGAGTCTGGGGCCAACGTCCTGACTTTC. V is TRBV5-6 and J is TRBJ2-6, with D uncertain. The V gene's germline CDR1 is SGHDT and CDR2 YYEEEE. This CDR3 contains 14 residues. Trimming shortened V by 0 bases and J by 1 base, and 2 bases separated the two germline ends.

V usage is TRBV3-1 and J usage is TRBJ1-1, with D perhaps matching TRBD1 (5 bases). CDR3 length equals 14 residues. Trimming left V 3 bases short and J 6 bases short, with 14 bases between. Germline V gives CDR1 LGHDT, CDR2 YNNKEL (reference sequence). For the CDR3, the DNA is TGTGCCAGCAGCCAGGGACCGCCAGGCGCTGAAGCTTTCTTT. Amino acid sequence: CASSQGPPGAEAFF.

This clonotype came up once. V and J are TRBV7-9 and TRBJ2-2; D call uncertain. With 7 bases removed from V and 5 bases from J, the gap between germline ends came to 20 bases. Germline CDR1 reads SEHNR; CDR2 reads FQNEAQ (reference sequence). The CDR3 runs 16 residues. As DNA, the CDR3 is TGTGCCAGCACCACCTTTGACGAGCGCCGTACCGGGGAGCTGTTTTTT. The encoded protein is CASTTFDERRTGELFF.

V is TRBV10-2 and J is TRBJ1-2; no clear D gene. The CDR3 spans 15 residues. CDR1 and CDR2 from the germline V gene are WSHSY and SAAADI. V shed 6 bases and J shed 8 bases, with 22 bases lying between them. The CDR3 spells CASSLRKGGMEGYTF. The DNA of the CDR3 is TGCGCCAGCAGCCTCAGGAAGGGAGGGATGGAAGGCTACACCTTC.

The chain joins TRBV4-3 to TRBJ2-5; 10 positions agree with TRBD2. V lost 0 bases to trimming and J lost 1 base; unmatched junction nucleotides: 17. The CDR3 is 21 amino acids. CDR1 and CDR2 from the germline V gene are LGHNA and YSLEER. CDR3 in DNA: TGCGCCAGCAGCCAAGATTGGTCCCGGCTAGCGGGAGACCGCTTCCAAGAGACCCAGTACTTC. As protein: CASSQDWSRLAGDRFQETQYF.

The chain is built from TRBV7-3 and TRBJ2-2, with D uncertain. Deletions cut 5 bases from V and 11 bases from J, with 24 bases between. CDR1 is SGHTA and CDR2 is FQGTGA in the germline V gene. The CDR3 loop spans 16 amino acids. CDR3 sequence reads: CASSPHPPRGVGELFF. CDR3 DNA: TGTGCCAGCAGCCCCCATCCCCCACGCGGAGTCGGTGAGCTGTTTTTT. The full variable domain, with the rest looked up from reference TRBV7-3 and TRBJ2-2, is GAGVSQTPSNKVTEKGKYVELRCDPISGHTALYWYRQSLGQGPEFLIYFQGTGAADDSGLPNDRFFAVRPEGSVSTLKIQRTERGDSAVYLCASSPHPPRGVGELFFGEGSRLTVL.

The chain joins TRBV5-8 to TRBJ1-5; 11 bases are shared with TRBD1. V lost 0 bases, J lost 5 bases, and 1 base stayed unmatched. The germline CDR1 and CDR2 sequences are SGHTS and YDEGEE. This CDR3 is built from 15 residues. CDR3 DNA sequence: TGTGCCAGCAGCTTGGGGACAGGGGGCTATCAGCCCCAGCATTTT. This sequence encodes CASSLGTGGYQPQHF.

This CDR3 is CASSLARQIQETQYF. In nucleotides, the CDR3 is TGTGCCAGCAGCTTAGCGCGGCAGATTCAAGAGACCCAGTACTTC. V and J are TRBV7-2 and TRBJ2-5, with D unclear. The CDR3 totals 15 residues. Looked up from germline, CDR1 is SGHTA and CDR2 is FQGNSA. Deletions cut 0 bases from V and 2 bases from J, with 10 bases between.

This chain links TRBV7-2 with TRBJ2-7; no definite D call. CDR3 size: 16 residues. The V gene's germline CDR1 is SGHTA and CDR2 FQGNSA. V shed 1 base and J shed 4 bases, with 17 bases lying between them. The CDR3 nucleotides read TGTGCCAGCAGCTTAGAATCCGACAATGGCGGATACGAGCAGTACTTC. Amino acid sequence: CASSLESDNGGYEQYF.

The rearrangement links TRBV15 to TRBJ1-2; 11 bases agree with TRBD1. V lost 2 bases, J lost 4 bases, and 6 bases stayed unmatched. Germline V gives CDR1 LNHNV, CDR2 YYDKDF (reference sequence). The CDR3 loop spans 16 amino acids. The CDR3 loop is CATSRTDRGRIYGYTF. Here the CDR3 DNA reads TGTGCCACCAGCAGAACGGACAGGGGGCGGATCTATGGCTACACCTTC.

The rearrangement joins TRBV19 to TRBJ1-5; no firm D call. CDR3 length equals 14 residues. Trimming took 1 base from V and 6 from J, leaving 10 bases between them. CDR1 is LNHDA and CDR2 is SQIVND in the germline V gene (reference sequence). In nucleotides, the CDR3 is TGTGCCAGTAGTATAGCCGCAGGCCCTCAGCCCCAGCATTTT. Translating gives CASSIAAGPQPQHF.

V and J are TRBV5-1 and TRBJ1-1; 7 positions match TRBD1. The CDR3 consists of 14 residues. After removal of 1 base from V and 3 bases from J, the junction contained 3 bases not matched to a gene. CDR1 is SGHRS and CDR2 is YFSETQ in the germline V gene. CDR3 in amino acids: CASSLYGTDTEAFF. The CDR3 coding sequence is TGCGCCAGCAGCTTGTATGGGACAGACACTGAAGCTTTCTTT.

The rearrangement links TRBV5-4 to TRBJ1-1; maybe TRBD1 (6 bases). V was shortened by 2 bases and J by 5 bases, with 16 bases between the two germline ends. The germline V gene has CDR1 SGHNT and CDR2 YYREEE (reference sequence). The CDR3 extends over 15 amino acids. CDR3 amino acids: CASSLRGAERTEAFF. CDR3 nucleotide sequence: TGTGCCAGCAGCTTACGGGGGGCCGAAAGGACTGAAGCTTTCTTT.

V is TRBV5-1 and J is TRBJ1-2; D call uncertain. Trimming took 3 bases from V and 2 from J, leaving 11 bases between them. The CDR3 has 14 residues. The germline V gene encodes CDR1 SGHRS and CDR2 YFSETQ. The CDR3 region is CASSSEGSNYGYTF. In nucleotides, the CDR3 is TGCGCCAGCAGCTCCGAAGGGTCGAACTATGGCTACACCTTC. Using reference TRBV5-1 and TRBJ1-2 for the parts outside the CDR3, the full variable domain is KAGVTQTPRYLIKTRGQQVTLSCSPISGHRSVSWYQQTPGQGLQFLFEYFSETQRNKGNFPGRFSGRQFSNSRSEMNVSTLELGDSALYLCASSSEGSNYGYTFGSGTRLTVV.

V is TRBV23-1 and J is TRBJ2-7; no definite D call. TRBV23-1 is identified as an open reading frame with a role that is uncertain. This CDR3 has 16 residues. With 10 bases removed from V and 2 bases from J, the gap between germline ends came to 24 bases. CDR3 sequence reads: CAIGVAAEPFPYEQYF. The CDR3 DNA reads as TGCGCCATTGGGGTGGCGGCAGAACCCTTCCCCTACGAGCAGTACTTC.

CDR3 nucleotide sequence: TGTGCCAGTAGTACAGGACAGGGCGGCACTGAAGCTTTCTTT. Its translation: CASSTGQGGTEAFF. V is TRBV19 and J is TRBJ1-1, with 8 nucleotides matching TRBD1. The CDR3 sequence is 14 residues long. V shed 4 bases, J shed 4 bases, and the junction held 5 bases outside the gene matches. In germline, CDR1 is LNHDA, CDR2 SQIVND (reference sequence).

The rearrangement links TRBV7-8 to TRBJ1-2; D gene uncertain. V lost 5 bases and J 3 bases, leaving 19 bases between the germline ends. Germline loops: CDR1 SGHVS, CDR2 FQNEAQ. The CDR3 has 16 residues. CDR3 bases: TGTGCCAGCAGCCCGGGCCGGAACAGAGATGACTATGGCTACACCTTC. Encoded protein: CASSPGRNRDDYGYTF.

The chain links TRBV18 to TRBJ1-1, with D perhaps TRBD1 (6 bases). From germline, CDR1 is KGHSH and CDR2 LQKENI. The CDR3 is 14 residues long. The V gene lost 5 bases and the J gene lost 4 bases, with 14 bases spanning the gap. CDR3 sequence (DNA): TGTGCCAGCTCAGGGATAAACAGGGCCACTGAAGCTTTCTTT. Its protein product is CASSGINRATEAFF.